This T cell receptor beta chain was profiled in a study of CD8+ T cells in alopecia areata. Sequencing templates came from extracted RNA that was reverse transcribed into cDNA. Repertoires were generated with immunoSEQ multiplex PCR, while TCRdb's copy carries only in-frame clones and drops some. The data show 270,000 or so clones, with over 45% seen just once and less than 2% held by the top ten. Treatment reported: oral pan-JAK inhibitor, 5-10 mg twice daily. The CDR3 consists of 14 residues. V was pared by 2 bases and J by 2 bases, with 10 bases between. The germline gives CDR1 SGHRS, CDR2 YFSETQ. The sequence was obtained from a human donor with alopecia areata. J is TRBJ2-5 and V is TRBV5-1; D may be TRBD1 (7 bases). This specimen was CD4+ T cells sorted from blood, taken at week 24, from a patient treated with tofacitinib. The DNA for the CDR3 is TGCGCCAGCAGCTTCCCAGGGGGGCAAGAGACCCAGTACTTC. Protein sequence: CASSFPGGQETQYF. The whole variable domain, remainder taken from reference TRBV5-1 and TRBJ2-5, is KAGVTQTPRYLIKTRGQQVTLSCSPISGHRSVSWYQQTPGQGLQFLFEYFSETQRNKGNFPGRFSGRQFSNSRSEMNVSTLELGDSALYLCASSFPGGQETQYFGPGTRLLVL.